This TCR beta chain is from a study of OX40 agonist ivuxolimab in advanced cancers. TCRdb keeps only in-frame clones here, not all; method: immunoSEQ multiplex PCR. The sample shows 65,000 to 85,000 clones, 85% to 95% of them seen only once. The germline CDR1 and CDR2 sequences are SGHRS and YFSETQ. CDR3 length: 14 residues. With 3 bases removed from V and 3 bases from J, the gap between germline ends came to 12 bases. The chain combines TRBV5-1 with TRBJ1-1; tentatively, D is TRBD1 (6 bases). This clonotype originated in an adult with an advanced solid tumor such as melanoma, head and neck, liver or kidney cancer. Material: CD4+ or CD8+ T cells sorted from blood, obtained in a trial of the OX40 agonist ivuxolimab. The CDR3 region has the DNA TGCGCCAGCAGCTCCCAGGGGTTGGACACTGAAGCTTTCTTT. Protein product: CASSSQGLDTEAFF. The full variable domain, rest sourced from reference TRBV5-1 and TRBJ1-1, is KAGVTQTPRYLIKTRGQQVTLSCSPISGHRSVSWYQQTPGQGLQFLFEYFSETQRNKGNFPGRFSGRQFSNSRSEMNVSTLELGDSALYLCASSSQGLDTEAFFGQGTRLTVV.